The clone carrying this T cell receptor (beta chain) was picked up many times. As yet, its antigen is unknown. This sample was taken from a study of early T cells in non-severe SARS-CoV-2 infection. Whole-study context: The authors sequenced bulk RNA from unsorted whole blood, leaving chains unpaired. General study findings and limits: Database matching using VDJdb favored anti-spike CD8 responses, with private and CD4 specificities left missing.

Each single cDNA molecule received a unique molecular identifier. MiXCR, run by TCRdb on the 5' RACE reads, gives a single entry per CDR3 protein. There are tens of thousands of distinct CDR3 sequences in the sample; more than 12% occur only once, and roughly 3.8% lies in the top ten. V lost 1 base, J lost 0 bases, and 3 bases stayed unmatched. The germline gives CDR1 SEHNR, CDR2 FQNEAQ (reference sequence). CDR3 length: 16 residues. This clonotype was sampled from an adult who was a healthcare worker with PCR-confirmed SARS-CoV-2 infection or an uninfected control (not recorded which). The sequences come from whole blood, collected at baseline. The chain couples TRBV7-9 to TRBJ2-3, with TRBD2 matching over 8 bases. CDR3 sequence reads: CASSLESSGSTDTQYF. In DNA form, the CDR3 reads TGTGCCAGCAGCTTAGAATCTAGCGGGAGCACAGATACGCAGTATTTT.